The 27 T cell receptor beta chains reported below all come from one sample, sequenced in a study of blood T cell repertoires in COVID-19. Libraries were prepared by immunoSEQ multiplex PCR; TCRdb keeps only in-frame clonotypes and omits some of them. Of about 240,000 clones listed, about 90% are singletons. Sample: PBMCs or T cells enriched from blood (not recorded which). These receptors were taken from a woman in her thirties or forties with acute COVID-19.

The chain carries TRBV25-1 and TRBJ2-2, with TRBD1 matching 7 bases. This CDR3 is built from 14 residues. Germline V CDR1 and CDR2: MGHDK, SYGVNS. V gave up 7 bases and J gave up 5 bases; unmatched junction bases: 7. CDR3 DNA sequence: TGTGCCAGCACCGGGACAGTGGGGACCGGGGAGCTGTTTTTT. Its protein is CASTGTVGTGELFF.

V is TRBV9 and J is TRBJ1-1, with 7 bases lining up with TRBD1. The CDR3 is made up of 13 amino acids. The germline V gene encodes CDR1 SGDLS and CDR2 YYNGEE. V lost 3 bases and J lost 3; bases outside the gene matches: 2. DNA of the CDR3: TGTGCCAGCAGCGAGACAGGGTACACTGAAGCTTTCTTT. As protein: CASSETGYTEAFF.

In its sample, this clone was seen many times. This chain connects TRBV25-1 to TRBJ2-3; D unresolved. Germline CDR1 is MGHDK and CDR2 is SYGVNS. This CDR3 spans 11 amino acids. V lost 4 bases, J lost 5 bases, and 4 bases lay in between. The CDR3 sequence is CASSAQDTQYF. The CDR3 DNA reads TGTGCCAGCAGTGCACAAGATACGCAGTATTTT.

The chain is built from TRBV12-5 and TRBJ2-1; 14 bases match TRBD2. CDR1 and CDR2 from the germline V gene are LGHNT and FRNRAP. CDR3 length equals 15 residues. Trimming removed 6 bases from V and 8 bases from J; junction bases left unmatched: 6. CDR3 sequence: CASGQGLAGEDEQFF. For the CDR3, the DNA is TGTGCTAGTGGGCAGGGACTAGCGGGAGAGGATGAGCAGTTCTTC.

This clone turned up a few times. This rearrangement joins TRBV7-2 to TRBJ2-7, with unresolved D. The CDR3 sequence is 14 residues long. Germline loops: CDR1 SGHTA, CDR2 FQGNSA. V shed 1 base and J shed 2 bases, with 9 bases lying between them. CDR3 region: CASSLGAGPYEQYF. The CDR3 DNA sequence: TGTGCCAGCAGCTTAGGGGCAGGCCCCTACGAGCAGTACTTC.

This chain uses TRBV2 with TRBJ2-1, with D possibly matching TRBD2 (5 bases). The V gene's germline CDR1 is SNHLY and CDR2 FYNNEI. The V and J ends lost 4 bases and 4 bases respectively, with 11 bases between them. The CDR3 has 14 amino acids. CDR3 nucleotides: TGTGCCAGCAGTGTGATAAGCGGATACAATGAGCAGTTCTTC. This codes for CASSVISGYNEQFF.

V is TRBV7-9 and J is TRBJ1-1, with TRBD1 as a possible D gene (5 bases). V was trimmed by 1 base and J by 12 bases, leaving 15 bases between them. The CDR3 sequence is 13 residues long. Per the germline V gene, CDR1 is SEHNR and CDR2 is FQNEAQ (reference sequence). Here the CDR3 DNA reads TGTGCCAGCAGCTTAGGCAGGGCCAGGGCTCCTTTCTTT. Translation gives CASSLGRARAPFF.

The chain joins TRBV10-3 to TRBJ2-7; a possible D gene is TRBD2 (5 bases). V was clipped by 2 bases and J by 2 bases, with 10 bases between them. The length of the CDR3 is 14 residues. Per the germline V gene, CDR1 is ENHRY and CDR2 is SYGVKD. This chain's CDR3 is CAISEDSGTYEQYF. Here the CDR3 DNA reads TGTGCCATCAGTGAGGATTCCGGGACCTACGAGCAGTACTTC.

This clone was observed a single time. The J gene is TRBJ1-6, the V gene TRBV7-9; 9 bases align to TRBD1. V lost 5 bases and J lost 7; bases outside the gene matches: 6. CDR3 length: 15 residues. The V gene's germline CDR1 is SEHNR and CDR2 FQNEAQ (reference sequence). The chain's CDR3 is CASSLWTGENSPLHF. The DNA of the CDR3 is TGTGCCAGCAGCCTCTGGACAGGGGAAAATTCACCCCTCCACTTT.

On this clone: This same CDR3 is encoded by further DNA sequences in the sample. The chain combines TRBV29-1 with TRBJ2-7; no firm D call. Per germline, CDR1 SQVTM and CDR2 ANQGSEA. The CDR3 sequence is 11 residues long. Trimming took off 1 base at V and 3 bases at J, with 4 bases between the two ends. The CDR3 region is CSVEASYEQYF. The DNA of the CDR3 is TGCAGCGTTGAAGCCAGCTACGAGCAGTACTTC.

The J gene is TRBJ2-1, the V gene TRBV13; 10 bases match TRBD2. J was trimmed by 9 bases and V by 5 bases; bases with no gene match: 10. This CDR3 has 15 residues. Germline assignment: CDR1 PRHDT and CDR2 FYEKMQ (reference sequence). The CDR3 loop reads CASSTKTSGRIEQFF. The CDR3, as DNA: TGTGCCAGCAGCACCAAGACTAGCGGGCGGATTGAGCAGTTCTTC.

V gene TRBV7-3 combines with J gene TRBJ2-1; 7 nucleotides line up with TRBD1. The CDR3 covers 13 residues. The germline V gene encodes CDR1 SGHTA and CDR2 FQGTGA. V trimming: 6 bases; J trimming: 5 bases; junction bases outside the gene matches: 4. CDR3 sequence reads: CASRDTGDNEQFF. Here the CDR3 DNA reads TGTGCCAGCAGGGACACAGGGGACAATGAGCAGTTCTTC.

This clone was observed a few times. CDR3 region: CASSQRQGATDTQYF. The DNA of the CDR3 is TGTGCCAGCAGCCAAAGACAGGGGGCCACAGATACGCAGTATTTT. V and J are TRBV11-3 and TRBJ2-3; the match to TRBD1 covers 10 bases. Trimming cost V 5 bases and J 2 bases; bases outside gene matches: 4. The CDR3 consists of 15 residues. In germline, CDR1 is SGHNT, CDR2 YENEEA.

CDR3 in amino acids: CASSLFTLGGRETQYF. In DNA form, the CDR3 reads TGTGCCAGCAGCCTTTTTACGTTGGGCGGGAGGGAGACCCAGTACTTC. The V call is TRBV7-9, the J call TRBJ2-5; the match to TRBD2 covers 8 bases. Trimming cost V 5 bases and J 5 bases; bases outside gene matches: 13. CDR1 is SEHNR, CDR2 FQNEAQ, per germline (reference sequence). The CDR3 covers 16 residues.

The V and J genes are TRBV19 and TRBJ2-2; TRBD1 matches 9 bases. Germline V lookup: CDR1 LNHDA, CDR2 SQIVND (reference sequence). The CDR3 runs 16 residues. With 7 bases clipped from V and 3 bases from J, the junction kept 9 bases outside the gene matches. CDR3 amino acids: CASTKTGTGYTGELFF. CDR3 DNA: TGTGCCAGTACTAAGACCGGGACAGGGTACACCGGGGAGCTGTTTTTT.

V is TRBV7-2 and J is TRBJ2-1; tentatively, D is TRBD2 (5 bases). This CDR3 contains 15 residues. Germline V CDR1 and CDR2: SGHTA, FQGNSA. V was pared by 4 bases and J by 4 bases, with 14 bases between. In DNA form, the CDR3 reads TGTGCCAGCAGCTCCCCGAGGGATTTTTACAATGAGCAGTTCTTC. This gives the protein CASSSPRDFYNEQFF. Drawing the rest from reference TRBV7-2 and TRBJ2-1, the complete variable domain is GAGVSQSPSNKVTEKGKDVELRCDPISGHTALYWYRQSLGQGLEFLIYFQGNSAPDKSGLPSDRFSAERTGGSVSTLTIQRTQQEDSAVYLCASSSPRDFYNEQFFGPGTRLTVL.

This chain links TRBV7-3 with TRBJ2-1; weak D call: TRBD2 (6 bases). Trimming cost V 4 bases and J 8 bases, with 18 bases left between them. The CDR3 sequence is 15 residues long. The V gene's germline CDR1 is SGHTA and CDR2 FQGTGA. The CDR3: CASSSPGLSVHEQFF. The DNA for the CDR3 is TGTGCCAGCAGCTCTCCGGGACTCTCTGTCCATGAGCAGTTCTTC.

This chain joins TRBV19 and TRBJ2-7; 11 bases are shared with TRBD2. The length of the CDR3 is 14 residues. The germline V gene has CDR1 LNHDA and CDR2 SQIVND (reference sequence). Losses at the gene ends were 5 bases for V and 2 bases for J; bases not matched to a gene: 2. The CDR3, as DNA: TGTGCCAGTAGTCCGACTAGCGGGGCCTACGAGCAGTACTTC. It codes for CASSPTSGAYEQYF.

This CDR3 reads CATTRTPNTGELFF. The CDR3 nucleotides are TGTGCCACTACGAGGACACCGAACACCGGGGAGCTGTTTTTT. J is TRBJ2-2 and V is TRBV19, with D possibly TRBD1 on 5 matching bases. The germline gives CDR1 LNHDA, CDR2 SQIVND (reference sequence). CDR3 size: 14 residues. V dropped 10 bases and J dropped 0 bases, with 12 bases sitting between them.

The CDR3 loop reads CASSPPWGGRLADTQYF. In nucleotides, the CDR3 is TGTGCCAGCTCACCGCCGTGGGGCGGGAGATTGGCAGATACGCAGTATTTT. This chain uses TRBV18 with TRBJ2-3; 7 bases map to TRBD2. The CDR3 loop spans 17 amino acids. The trim removed 3 bases at V and 4 bases at J, leaving 13 bases unmatched. Germline loops: CDR1 KGHSH, CDR2 LQKENI.

This clone was seen a few times. The chain employs TRBV19 and TRBJ1-1; TRBD1 agrees at 7 bases. Per the germline V gene, CDR1 is LNHDA and CDR2 is SQIVND (reference sequence). This CDR3 is 14 amino acids long. J lost 4 bases, V lost 6 bases, and 8 bases had no gene match. The CDR3, as DNA: TGTGCCAGTAGCGACGACAGGGTAAGCACTGAAGCTTTCTTT. This sequence encodes CASSDDRVSTEAFF.

This chain joins TRBV19 and TRBJ1-4; D gene uncertain. This CDR3 is 16 amino acids long. In germline, CDR1 is LNHDA, CDR2 SQIVND (reference sequence). Trimming took 5 bases from V and 7 from J, leaving 20 bases between them. Written as DNA, the CDR3 is TGTGCCAGTAGTCGTATGTGGGCAGACGTTACTGAAAAACTGTTTTTT. This gives the protein CASSRMWADVTEKLFF.

The chain couples TRBV19 to TRBJ1-1; a possible D gene is TRBD1 (6 bases). V was trimmed by 3 bases and J by 3 bases, leaving 8 bases between them. From germline, CDR1 is LNHDA and CDR2 SQIVND (reference sequence). The CDR3 sequence is 13 residues long. This CDR3 is CASSMRQDTEAFF. The CDR3 DNA sequence: TGTGCCAGTAGTATGCGACAGGACACTGAAGCTTTCTTT. Looking up the rest from reference TRBV19 and TRBJ1-1 gives the full variable domain: DGGITQSPKYLFRKEGQNVTLSCEQNLNHDAMYWYRQDPGQGLRLIYYSQIVNDFQKGDIAEGYSVSREKKESFPLTVTSAQKNPTAFYLCASSMRQDTEAFFGQGTRLTVV.

This chain links TRBV6-6 with TRBJ1-5; unclear D gene. Looked up from germline, CDR1 is MNHNY and CDR2 is SVGAGI (reference sequence). There are 16 residues in the CDR3. Trimming removed 5 bases from V and 2 bases from J, with 16 bases in between. CDR3 loop: CASSPHEGQGNQPQHF. The CDR3 nucleotides read TGTGCCAGCAGTCCTCACGAGGGCCAGGGCAATCAGCCCCAGCATTTT.

This chain links TRBV9 with TRBJ2-7; D is perhaps TRBD2 (6 bases). The CDR3 is 14 residues long. V lost 2 bases, J lost 3 bases, and 12 bases lay in between. The germline gives CDR1 SGDLS, CDR2 YYNGEE. CDR3 DNA sequence: TGTGCCAGCAGCGTCGGGACTCGTAACTACGAGCAGTACTTC. This translates into CASSVGTRNYEQYF.

The V call is TRBV7-9, the J call TRBJ2-6; a possible D gene is TRBD2 (5 bases). The CDR3 spans 17 residues. V dropped 5 bases and J dropped 3 bases, with 17 bases sitting between them. In germline, CDR1 is SEHNR, CDR2 FQNEAQ (reference sequence). DNA of the CDR3: TGTGCCAGCAGCGAGCCGGGCAGCCGGGGTGGGGCCAACGTCCTGACTTTC. It encodes CASSEPGSRGGANVLTF.

This rearrangement joins TRBV19 to TRBJ1-1, with TRBD1 identical over 8 bases. The CDR3 length is 14 residues. The germline V gene encodes CDR1 LNHDA and CDR2 SQIVND (reference sequence). Unmatched junction bases numbered 9, after V lost 11 bases and J lost 1 base. The CDR3 sequence: CASKITGGNTEAFF. The CDR3 coding sequence is TGTGCCTCAAAGATCACAGGGGGGAACACTGAAGCTTTCTTT.